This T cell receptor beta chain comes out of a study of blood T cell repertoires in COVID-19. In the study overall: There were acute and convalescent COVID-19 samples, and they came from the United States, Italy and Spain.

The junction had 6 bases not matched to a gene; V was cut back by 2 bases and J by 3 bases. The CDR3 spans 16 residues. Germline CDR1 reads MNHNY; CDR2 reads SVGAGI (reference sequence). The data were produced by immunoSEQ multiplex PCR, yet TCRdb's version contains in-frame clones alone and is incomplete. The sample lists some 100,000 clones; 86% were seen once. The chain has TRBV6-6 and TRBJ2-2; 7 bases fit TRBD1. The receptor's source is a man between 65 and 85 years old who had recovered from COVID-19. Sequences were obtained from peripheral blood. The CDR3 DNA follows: TGTGCCAGCAGTTACGTTGAGGGGGCGGACACCGGGGAGCTGTTTTTT. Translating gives CASSYVEGADTGELFF.